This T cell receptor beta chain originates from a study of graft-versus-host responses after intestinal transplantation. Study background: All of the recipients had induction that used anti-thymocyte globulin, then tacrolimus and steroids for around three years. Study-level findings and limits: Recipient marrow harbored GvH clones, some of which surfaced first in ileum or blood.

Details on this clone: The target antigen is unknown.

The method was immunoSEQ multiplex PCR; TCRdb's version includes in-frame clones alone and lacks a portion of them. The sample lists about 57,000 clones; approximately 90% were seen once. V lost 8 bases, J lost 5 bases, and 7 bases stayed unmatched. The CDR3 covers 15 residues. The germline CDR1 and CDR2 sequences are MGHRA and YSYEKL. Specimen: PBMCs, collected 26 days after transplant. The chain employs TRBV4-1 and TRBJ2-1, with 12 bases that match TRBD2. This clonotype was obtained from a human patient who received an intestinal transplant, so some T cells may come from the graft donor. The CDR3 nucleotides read TGCGCCAGCGGACTGACTAGCGGGGGTCACAATGAGCAGTTCTTC. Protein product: CASGLTSGGHNEQFF.